Reported below is one TCR beta chain. Germline V gives CDR1 MDHEN, CDR2 SYDVKM. After removal of 6 bases from V and 2 bases from J, the junction contained 13 bases not matched to a gene. The CDR3 extends over 17 amino acids. Clones were sequenced by immunoSEQ multiplex PCR, and TCRdb holds only the in-frame ones, with some missing. Here the sample spans hundreds of thousands of clones, roughly 87% being singletons. The sample comes from a study of cytomegalovirus exposure and HLA in healthy donors. This sequence originates from a man aged 18 to 29 in good health and CMV-seropositive. The sequenced sample consisted of PBMCs. V and J are TRBV28 and TRBJ1-5; 7 bases align to TRBD1. In nucleotides, the CDR3 is TGTGCCAGCAGGGATTTATTGACAGGGATGGGCAATCAGCCCCAGCATTTT. Encoded protein: CASRDLLTGMGNQPQHF. The full variable domain, with the rest looked up from reference TRBV28 and TRBJ1-5, is DVKVTQSSRYLVKRTGEKVFLECVQDMDHENMFWYRQDPGLGLRLIYFSYDVKMKEKGDIPEGYSVSREKKERFSLILESASTNQTSMYLCASRDLLTGMGNQPQHFGDGTRLSIL.